The next 14 T cell receptor beta chains were all read from a single sample in a study of T-cell reconstitution after alpha-beta-depleted transplantation in children. A TCRbeta library incorporating unique molecular identifiers was prepared. TCRdb fed the PCR reads into MiXCR, producing one record per CDR3 protein. The sample carries around 100,000 distinct CDR3 sequences, under 7% recorded once. The sequences come from PBMCs, mostly from graft donor cells, collected 60 days after TCRalphabeta/CD19-depleted stem cell transplant. The receptors were sampled from a female patient between 2 and 15 years old who had a stem cell transplant for Fanconi anemia, so the T cells may come from the graft donor.

In its sample, this clonotype was seen many times. V gene TRBV5-1 combines with J gene TRBJ2-5; D ambiguous. Looked up from germline, CDR1 is SGHRS and CDR2 is YFSETQ. The CDR3 is 15 residues long. Trimming removed 2 bases from V and 0 bases from J, with 11 bases in between. CDR3 sequence (DNA): TGCGCCAGCAGCTTAGGTCCGGGCCACCAAGAGACCCAGTACTTC. Encoded protein: CASSLGPGHQETQYF.

This clonotype was detected many times. V gene TRBV28 combines with J gene TRBJ2-7; TRBD1 matches at 10 bases. Losses at the gene ends were 8 bases for V and 3 bases for J; bases not matched to a gene: 13. The length of the CDR3 is 16 residues. The germline V gene encodes CDR1 MDHEN and CDR2 SYDVKM. CDR3 coding DNA: TGTGCCAGCTCTCCCGGGACAGGGGCCCCTTACTACGAGCAGTACTTC. It yields the protein CASSPGTGAPYYEQYF.

This clonotype was counted many times. This chain uses TRBV10-2 with TRBJ2-7; D tentatively fits TRBD1 or TRBD2 (5 bases each). V was clipped by 6 bases and J by 0 bases, with 12 bases between them. This CDR3 is built from 14 residues. Germline loops: CDR1 WSHSY, CDR2 SAAADI. The CDR3 nucleotides are TGCGCCAGCAGAACCGGGACCCCCTCCTACGAGCAGTACTTC. Translated: CASRTGTPSYEQYF.

The chain uses TRBV10-3 and TRBJ2-3; D is perhaps TRBD1 (6 bases). Germline CDR1 ENHRY, CDR2 SYGVKD. The CDR3 loop spans 16 amino acids. V gave up 2 bases and J gave up 2 bases, with 14 bases separating them. The CDR3 DNA sequence: TGTGCCATCAGTGAGCTGTCAGGGGAGCCCACAGATACGCAGTATTTT. Its translation is CAISELSGEPTDTQYF.

This clonotype showed up many times. This chain links TRBV28 with TRBJ2-1, with TRBD2 matching over 8 bases. V gave up 5 bases and J gave up 4 bases; unmatched junction bases: 4. This CDR3 spans 14 amino acids. Germline loops: CDR1 MDHEN, CDR2 SYDVKM. The CDR3 sequence: CASSPGLAYNEQFF. For the CDR3, the DNA is TGTGCCAGCAGTCCCGGACTAGCTTACAATGAGCAGTTCTTC.

This clonotype was counted many times. This rearrangement joins TRBV12-3 or TRBV12-4 to TRBJ2-7, with TRBD2 as a possible D gene (5 bases). This CDR3 is built from 14 residues. Trimming removed 2 bases from V and 3 bases from J, with 11 bases in between. CDR3 amino acids: CASSLFQRGYEQYF. The CDR3 nucleotides are TGTGCCAGCAGTTTATTTCAACGGGGCTACGAGCAGTACTTC.

This clonotype has at least ten counts. V is TRBV12-3 or TRBV12-4 and J is TRBJ2-5, with 9 bases that match TRBD2. V was clipped by 7 bases and J by 2 bases; unmatched bases: 5. The CDR3 sequence is 14 residues long. The CDR3 DNA reads TGTGCCAGCAAGCCGACTAGCGGTCAAGAGACCCAGTACTTC. This encodes CASKPTSGQETQYF.

A few counts support this clonotype. This sequence joins TRBV7-9 and TRBJ2-5; D uncertain. The CDR3 has 13 amino acids. The germline V gene has CDR1 SEHNR and CDR2 FQNEAQ (reference sequence). Trimming left V 2 bases short and J 0 bases short, with 4 bases between. In DNA form, the CDR3 reads TGTGCCAGCAGCTTATACCACCAAGAGACCCAGTACTTC. This codes for CASSLYHQETQYF.

By sample fraction, this clonotype is medium-sized. The rearrangement uses TRBV5-1 and TRBJ2-7; TRBD2 aligns across 14 bases. V dropped 2 bases and J dropped 5; count of bases not matched to a gene: 3. Germline V gene sequence: CDR1 SGHRS, CDR2 YFSETQ. The length of the CDR3 is 15 residues. The CDR3 DNA reads TGCGCCAGCAGCTTCCGACTAGCGGGGGGGCACGAGCAGTACTTC. Encoded protein: CASSFRLAGGHEQYF.

This clonotype was seen only a few times. V gene TRBV12-3 or TRBV12-4 combines with J gene TRBJ1-6; no clear D. CDR3 length equals 13 residues. Trimming cost V 3 bases and J 9 bases, with 9 bases left between them. The CDR3 DNA is TGTGCCAGCAGTTTGGGGAGTAGTTCACCCCTCCACTTT. It is translated as CASSLGSSSPLHF.

There are many counts of this clonotype. The chain carries TRBV7-9 and TRBJ2-7, with 7 positions matching TRBD1. The V and J ends lost 3 bases and 0 bases, in that order; junction bases with no gene match: 8. This CDR3 contains 16 residues. The germline V gene has CDR1 SEHNR and CDR2 FQNEAQ (reference sequence). In DNA form, the CDR3 reads TGTGCCAGCAGCTTCAGACAGGGAGCGAGCTCCTACGAGCAGTACTTC. Its protein is CASSFRQGASSYEQYF.

This clonotype was seen at least ten times. This chain joins TRBV10-2 and TRBJ2-1; the D gene is possibly TRBD2 (5 bases). Germline CDR1 and CDR2: WSHSY and SAAADI. The CDR3 runs 16 residues. V gave up 1 base and J gave up 1 base, with 11 bases separating them. Here the CDR3 DNA reads TGCGCCAGCAGTGAGTGGCGGGCCCTTTCCTACAATGAGCAGTTCTTC. This codes for CASSEWRALSYNEQFF.

This clonotype was detected a few times. This sequence joins TRBV20-1 and TRBJ2-7; D possibly corresponds to TRBD2 (7 bases). Per the germline V gene, CDR1 is DFQATT and CDR2 is SNEGSKA (reference sequence). The CDR3 is 15 residues long. Trimming removed 6 bases at V and 3 bases at J, with 21 bases between. The CDR3 loop reads CSARPRWEGGYEQYF. In DNA, the CDR3 is TGCAGTGCCAGGCCGCGATGGGAGGGGGGCTACGAGCAGTACTTC.

This clonotype was counted at least ten times. This sequence joins TRBV2 and TRBJ1-1, with D possibly matching TRBD1 (5 bases). Trimming removed 3 bases from V and 3 bases from J, with 11 bases in between. This CDR3 comprises 14 residues. CDR1 SNHLY and CDR2 FYNNEI come from the germline V gene. The CDR3 here is CASSDRGFYTEAFF. In nucleotides, the CDR3 is TGTGCCAGCAGTGATAGGGGCTTTTACACTGAAGCTTTCTTT.